These 17 T cell receptor beta chains were sequenced from one sample in a study of T cell responses to AZD1222 COVID-19 vaccine. This table comes from immunoSEQ multiplex PCR, and its TCRdb copy is limited to in-frame clones, with some not included. The sample includes more than 120,000 clones, approximately 89% of them seen just once. This specimen consisted of peripheral blood, obtained 28 days after the second AZD1222 dose. The receptor set was obtained from an adult who received the AZD1222 COVID-19 vaccine.

The genes are TRBV7-2 and TRBJ2-3, with no clear D. The CDR3 is 15 amino acids. CDR1 is SGHTA, CDR2 FQGNSA, per germline. The V and J ends lost 0 bases and 0 bases respectively, with 7 bases between them. CDR3 coding DNA: TGTGCCAGCAGCTTAGCCTACCTAAGCACAGATACGCAGTATTTT. Translated: CASSLAYLSTDTQYF.

V is TRBV6-5 and J is TRBJ2-7; D may correspond to TRBD1 or TRBD2 (5 bases each). Trimming took 0 bases from V and 4 from J, leaving 10 bases between them. From germline, CDR1 is MNHEY and CDR2 SVGAGI. The CDR3 length is 14 residues. CDR3 sequence (DNA): TGTGCCAGCAGTTACTCGACGAGGGGTTACGAGCAGTACTTC. It specifies CASSYSTRGYEQYF.

This rearrangement joins TRBV28 to TRBJ1-3; TRBD1 might be the D (6 bases). CDR3 length equals 14 residues. Trimming stripped 8 bases from V and 2 bases from J, with 13 bases between. Germline lookup yields CDR1 MDHEN and CDR2 SYDVKM. The CDR3 DNA reads TGTGCCAGCGGGTGGGGGGCAGCTGGAAACACCATATATTTT. Translation: CASGWGAAGNTIYF.

The V call is TRBV9, the J call TRBJ2-7; possibly TRBD2 for D (5 bases). The CDR3 is made up of 15 amino acids. The germline V gene has CDR1 SGDLS and CDR2 YYNGEE. V lost 4 bases and J lost 4, with 18 bases in between. The chain's CDR3 is CASSPDGGRGYEQYF. The DNA of the CDR3 is TGTGCCAGCAGCCCCGATGGAGGTAGAGGGTACGAGCAGTACTTC. The full variable domain, in which reference TRBV9 and TRBJ2-7 provide the parts outside the CDR3, is DSGVTQTPKHLITATGQRVTLRCSPRSGDLSVYWYQQSLDQGLQFLIQYYNGEERAKGNILERFSAQQFPDLHSELNLSSLELGDSALYFCASSPDGGRGYEQYFGPGTRLTVT.

The chain links TRBV6-2 or TRBV6-3 to TRBJ1-2, with D unresolved. The germline V gene has CDR1 MNHEY and CDR2 SVGEGT. CDR3 length equals 13 residues. V lost 4 bases and J 3 bases, leaving 9 bases between the germline ends. The CDR3 nucleotides are TGTGCCAGCAGTTGGCCGCAACACTATGGCTACACCTTC. Residues: CASSWPQHYGYTF.

This chain joins TRBV28 and TRBJ1-2; 9 bases line up with TRBD1. J was trimmed by 2 bases and V by 9 bases; bases with no gene match: 7. This CDR3 is 14 amino acids long. Germline values: CDR1 MDHEN, CDR2 SYDVKM. The CDR3 DNA reads as TGTGCCAGTTGGGGACAGGGAGGGAACTATGGCTACACCTTC. This gives the protein CASWGQGGNYGYTF.

This clone was seen only a few times. For the CDR3, the DNA is TGTGCCAGCAGCTCCCGGGGCTGGGGGCAGATGAACACTGAAGCTTTCTTT. It is translated as CASSSRGWGQMNTEAFF. This chain uses TRBV11-3 with TRBJ1-1, with D maybe TRBD1 (6 bases). This CDR3 region has 17 residues. The V and J ends lost 4 bases and 0 bases respectively, with 18 bases between them. The V gene's germline CDR1 is SGHNT and CDR2 YENEEA.

This chain uses TRBV4-1 with TRBJ1-4, with unresolved D. The germline V gene encodes CDR1 MGHRA and CDR2 YSYEKL. The V end was cut by 1 base, the J end by 5 bases, with 11 bases between. The CDR3 length is 15 residues. The CDR3, as DNA: TGCGCCAGCAGCCAAGGGAGTGGGCAGAATGAAAAACTGTTTTTT. Its protein product is CASSQGSGQNEKLFF.

This clone was detected a few times. The V call is TRBV29-1, the J call TRBJ1-2; D uncertain. The CDR3 is 15 residues long. Germline assignment: CDR1 SQVTM and CDR2 ANQGSEA. Trimming removed 5 bases from V and 2 bases from J, with 18 bases in between. CDR3 sequence (DNA): TGCAGCGTTTTTGAAACAGCGGTCAGAAACTATGGCTACACCTTC. Amino acids: CSVFETAVRNYGYTF.

The chain joins TRBV18 to TRBJ2-3, with D possibly being TRBD2 (6 bases). The CDR3 loop spans 12 amino acids. V was clipped by 4 bases and J by 7 bases, with 9 bases between them. Germline CDR1 is KGHSH and CDR2 is LQKENI. The CDR3 region is CASSLEGNTQYF. The CDR3 DNA follows: TGTGCCAGCTCACTGGAGGGGAATACGCAGTATTTT.

The gene calls are TRBV19 and TRBJ2-7, with D perhaps TRBD2 (5 bases). Germline values: CDR1 LNHDA, CDR2 SQIVND (reference sequence). The V and J ends lost 5 bases and 3 bases respectively, with 11 bases between them. This CDR3 comprises 13 residues. DNA for the CDR3: TGTGCCAGTAGTTGGAACGGAGGCTACGAGCAGTACTTC. The encoded protein is CASSWNGGYEQYF.

This clone was seen just once. The chain recombines TRBV5-1 with TRBJ1-3; the match to TRBD1 covers 9 bases. The V gene's germline CDR1 is SGHRS and CDR2 YFSETQ. The V gene end was trimmed by 1 base and the J gene end by 3 bases; junction bases not matched to a gene: 8. This CDR3 contains 17 residues. CDR3 loop: CASSLTVQGAFGNTIYF. For the CDR3, the DNA is TGCGCCAGCAGCTTGACGGTACAGGGGGCATTTGGAAACACCATATATTTT.

The CDR3 loop is CASRARDNPNQPQHF. CDR3 DNA: TGTGCCAGCAGGGCCCGGGACAACCCCAATCAGCCCCAGCATTTT. The gene calls are TRBV2 and TRBJ1-5, with a tentative D call TRBD1 (6 bases). The CDR3 spans 15 residues. V lost 6 bases and J lost 3, with 15 bases in between. The V gene's germline CDR1 is SNHLY and CDR2 FYNNEI.

V gene TRBV5-1 combines with J gene TRBJ1-1, with TRBD1 matching 8 bases. Trimming took 7 bases from V and 1 from J; bases not matched to a gene: 9. The CDR3 is made up of 15 amino acids. From germline, CDR1 is SGHRS and CDR2 YFSETQ. CDR3 loop: CASQELGTGNTEAFF. Written as DNA, the CDR3 is TGCGCCAGCCAAGAGCTCGGGACAGGGAACACTGAAGCTTTCTTT.

This chain links TRBV6-2 or TRBV6-3 with TRBJ1-2; D unresolved. V gave up 4 bases and J gave up 6 bases, with 15 bases separating them. The CDR3 loop spans 14 amino acids. From germline, CDR1 is MNHEY and CDR2 SVGEGT. The CDR3 DNA is TGTGCCAGCAGTTTCCTTGATGCGGGCGATGGCTACACCTTC. Translating it yields CASSFLDAGDGYTF.

The chain combines TRBV5-4 with TRBJ2-7; D is perhaps TRBD1 or TRBD2 (5 bases each). The V and J ends lost 4 bases and 3 bases respectively, with 14 bases between them. Germline CDR1 reads SGHNT; CDR2 reads YYREEE (reference sequence). The CDR3 totals 14 residues. CDR3 residues: CASSQPGAGYEQYF. In nucleotides, the CDR3 is TGTGCCAGCAGCCAACCCGGGGCGGGCTACGAGCAGTACTTC.

The J gene is TRBJ1-1, the V gene TRBV5-1; D unresolved. CDR1 and CDR2 from the germline V gene are SGHRS and YFSETQ. The CDR3 extends over 14 amino acids. Trimming cost V 3 bases and J 2 bases, with 11 bases left between them. The CDR3 protein is CASSSSAVNTEAFF. CDR3 in DNA: TGCGCCAGCAGCTCCTCCGCGGTAAACACTGAAGCTTTCTTT.